These 26 T cell receptor beta chains were sequenced from one sample in a study of regulatory T cells in long-lasting Graves disease. With iRepertoire HTBI primers and Arm-PCR of CDR3 regions, TCR beta libraries were built. MiXCR, applied by TCRdb to the multiplex PCR reads, yields one record per CDR3 protein. This sample carries 700,000 or so distinct CDR3 sequences, 30% of them seen once, and the ten largest clones take 40% to 55%. Time point of the sample: persistent/refractory GD, antithyroid drugs over 5 years with positive TRAb. Preparation of the TCR library used RNA extracted from PBMCs. The sample consisted of peripheral blood mononuclear cells (PBMCs), taken when the disease was refractory, from a patient treated with antithyroid drugs. All receptors derive from a female donor with Graves disease.

This clonotype was found a few times. The rearrangement joins TRBV30 to TRBJ1-2; D might be TRBD1 (6 bases). Germline lookup yields CDR1 GTSNPN and CDR2 SVGIG (reference sequence). This CDR3 region has 14 residues. V gave up 4 bases and J gave up 0 bases, with 12 bases separating them. The CDR3 nucleotides are TGTGCCTGGATCGGGGACACCACTAACTATGGCTACACCTTC. Protein sequence: CAWIGDTTNYGYTF.

This clonotype occurred many times. J is TRBJ2-7 and V is TRBV11-2; 7 positions agree with TRBD1. CDR1 is SGHAT, CDR2 FQNNGV, per germline. This CDR3 spans 15 amino acids. The V and J ends lost 3 bases and 0 bases, in that order; junction bases with no gene match: 5. Here the CDR3 reads CASSFEGASSYEQYF. CDR3 bases: TGTGCCAGCAGCTTTGAGGGGGCGAGCTCCTACGAGCAGTACTTC. Looking up the rest from reference TRBV11-2 and TRBJ2-7 gives the full variable domain: EAGVAQSPRYKIIEKRQSVAFWCNPISGHATLYWYQQILGQGPKLLIQFQNNGVVDDSQLPKDRFSAERLKGVDSTLKIQPAKLEDSAVYLCASSFEGASSYEQYFGPGTRLTVT.

For this clonotype: One end of the junction is discordant with germline, which a read error may explain. J is TRBJ1-4 and V is TRBV5-1; 8 nucleotides match TRBD1. Germline lookup yields CDR1 SGHRS and CDR2 YFSETQ. CDR3 length equals 14 residues. The CDR3 DNA is TGCGCCAGCAGCTTGGATGGACAGGGAGGAAAACTGCTTTTT. Protein sequence: CASSLDGQGGKLLF.

The J gene is TRBJ2-7, the V gene TRBV7-9; 9 nucleotides align to TRBD1. The junction had 19 bases not matched to a gene; V was cut back by 4 bases and J by 3 bases. There are 19 residues in the CDR3. CDR1 and CDR2 from the germline V gene are SEHNR and FQNEAQ (reference sequence). The CDR3 here is CASSSRTPITGGVVYEQYF. The DNA for the CDR3 is TGTGCCAGCAGCTCAAGAACACCGATAACAGGGGGCGTCGTCTACGAGCAGTACTTC.

The chain joins TRBV29-1 to TRBJ2-7; perhaps TRBD2 as D (6 bases). Germline V gives CDR1 SQVTM, CDR2 ANQGSEA. The CDR3 totals 16 residues. Trimming took off 5 bases at V and 0 bases at J, with 20 bases between the two ends. The CDR3 here is CSVPGSRDSSSYEQYF. Written as DNA, the CDR3 is TGCAGCGTTCCTGGTTCCCGGGACTCGAGCTCCTACGAGCAGTACTTC.

In regard to this clonotype: Germline is not matched at one junction end, which may reflect a read error. The rearrangement links TRBV6-1 to TRBJ2-7; no clear D gene. Germline CDR1 is MNHNS and CDR2 is SASEGT. This CDR3 spans 12 amino acids. The CDR3 here is CTSSQDFYEQYF. The CDR3 region has the DNA TGTACCAGCAGCCAAGACTTCTACGAGCAGTACTTC.

This clonotype has just a few counts. The CDR3 spells CAWSQSPLRNTEAFF. CDR3 DNA: TGTGCCTGGAGTCAGTCCCCGCTGAGGAACACTGAAGCTTTCTTT. The chain is built from TRBV30 and TRBJ1-1; D call uncertain. V was shortened by 2 bases and J by 1 base, with 14 bases between the two germline ends. The CDR3 sequence is 15 residues long. Per germline, CDR1 GTSNPN and CDR2 SVGIG (reference sequence).

The CDR3: CASSLDRTHEQYF. The CDR3 DNA is TGTGCCAGCAGCTTAGATCGGACTCACGAGCAGTACTTC. V is TRBV11-3 and J is TRBJ2-7; a possible D gene is TRBD2 (5 bases). The germline V gene encodes CDR1 SGHNT and CDR2 YENEEA. V was clipped by 0 bases and J by 5 bases, with 8 bases between them. The CDR3 spans 13 residues.

This chain uses TRBV18 with TRBJ1-2; possible D gene TRBD1, 6 bases. Germline values: CDR1 KGHSH, CDR2 LQKENI. V lost 1 base and J lost 6, with 12 bases in between. This CDR3 has 14 amino acids. CDR3 nucleotide sequence: TGTGCCAGCTCACCACAGACAGGCGGTGATGGCTACACCTTC. As protein: CASSPQTGGDGYTF.

This clonotype was counted at least ten times. This chain joins TRBV6-1 and TRBJ1-4, with D perhaps TRBD1 (5 bases). Looked up from germline, CDR1 is MNHNS and CDR2 is SASEGT. This CDR3 has 18 amino acids. The V end was cut by 7 bases, the J end by 0 bases, with 21 bases between. CDR3 amino acids: CASNLLYGTEATNEKLFF. The CDR3 DNA reads as TGTGCCAGCAATCTCTTATACGGGACCGAGGCAACTAATGAAAAACTGTTTTTT.

The rearrangement uses TRBV6-1 and TRBJ2-7; D call uncertain. This CDR3 has 12 amino acids. The ends were cut back, 3 bases at V and 7 bases at J, with 10 bases in the middle. CDR1 is MNHNS, CDR2 SASEGT, per germline. CDR3 DNA: TGTGCCAGCAGTGATCAGATCGGAGAGCAGTACTTC. Translating gives CASSDQIGEQYF.

The V gene is TRBV20-1, the J gene TRBJ2-3; D is undetermined. Germline lookup yields CDR1 DFQATT and CDR2 SNEGSKA (reference sequence). The CDR3 length is 12 residues. V lost 2 bases, J lost 4 bases, and 7 bases lay in between. CDR3 in DNA: TGCAGTGCTAGAAGTGGGCCAGATACGCAGTATTTT. It codes for CSARSGPDTQYF.

This clonotype was counted many times. This chain connects TRBV18 to TRBJ2-5; either TRBD1 or TRBD2 may fit D (5 bases each). Germline V gene data show CDR1 as KGHSH and CDR2 as LQKENI. With 3 bases removed from V and 1 base from J, the gap between germline ends came to 12 bases. This CDR3 is built from 15 residues. CDR3 nucleotides: TGTGCCAGCTCACCCAGGGCAGCGGCCCAAGAGACCCAGTACTTC. Translated, it gives CASSPRAAAQETQYF.

This clonotype was found many times. The chain joins TRBV6-5 to TRBJ1-1; possible D gene TRBD1, 5 bases. There are 13 residues in the CDR3. From germline, CDR1 is MNHEY and CDR2 SVGAGI. The V gene lost 2 bases and the J gene lost 4 bases, with 8 bases spanning the gap. CDR3 coding DNA: TGTGCCAGCAGTTACGGGGACCGCACTGAAGCTTTCTTT. Its protein is CASSYGDRTEAFF.

The gene calls are TRBV2 and TRBJ1-6; D not certain. Trimming took off 3 bases at V and 13 bases at J, with 10 bases between the two ends. CDR1 and CDR2 from the germline V gene are SNHLY and FYNNEI. This CDR3 contains 12 residues. The CDR3 loop is CASSERKVPLHF. In DNA form, the CDR3 reads TGTGCCAGCAGTGAGAGGAAAGTTCCCCTCCACTTT. Full variable domain (remainder filled in from reference TRBV2 and TRBJ1-6): EPEVTQTPSHQVTQMGQEVILRCVPISNHLYFYWYRQILGQKVEFLVSFYNNEISEKSEIFDDQFSVERPDGSNFTLKIRSTKLEDSAMYFCASSERKVPLHFGNGTRLTVT.

This clonotype was recorded at least ten times. The chain employs TRBV2 and TRBJ1-6; D is uncertain. This CDR3 comprises 13 residues. Germline V gene data show CDR1 as SNHLY and CDR2 as FYNNEI. Trimming left V 2 bases short and J 7 bases short, with 6 bases between. CDR3: CASSESRNSPLHF. For the CDR3, the DNA is TGTGCCAGCAGTGAATCCCGGAATTCACCCCTCCACTTT. Full variable domain (missing parts from reference TRBV2 and TRBJ1-6): EPEVTQTPSHQVTQMGQEVILRCVPISNHLYFYWYRQILGQKVEFLVSFYNNEISEKSEIFDDQFSVERPDGSNFTLKIRSTKLEDSAMYFCASSESRNSPLHFGNGTRLTVT.

This clonotype was found a few times. The rearrangement links TRBV30 to TRBJ1-1, with D perhaps matching TRBD1 (6 bases). Germline V gene lookup returns CDR1 GTSNPN and CDR2 SVGIG (reference sequence). The CDR3 has 13 amino acids. Trimming pared 2 bases from V and 1 base from J, leaving 8 bases between. The chain's CDR3 is CAWSRTENTEAFF. As DNA, the CDR3 is TGTGCCTGGAGTCGGACAGAGAACACTGAAGCTTTCTTT.

This clonotype was observed a few times. The chain has TRBV5-1 and TRBJ1-5; no reliable D call. CDR1 and CDR2 (germline): SGHRS, YFSETQ. The CDR3 totals 13 residues. V was pared by 4 bases and J by 6 bases, with 11 bases between. In nucleotides, the CDR3 is TGCGCCAGCAGCCCTGCTAGTGGTCAGCCCCAGCATTTT. It yields the protein CASSPASGQPQHF.

This sequence joins TRBV27 and TRBJ2-2, with 8 positions matching TRBD1. This CDR3 region has 16 residues. Germline CDR1 MNHEY, CDR2 SMNVEV (reference sequence). The trim removed 5 bases at V and 1 base at J, leaving 6 bases unmatched. Here the CDR3 reads CASSRPDRVNTGELFF. The CDR3 DNA sequence: TGTGCCAGCAGTCGACCGGACAGGGTGAACACCGGGGAGCTGTTTTTT.

This clonotype occurred many times. The chain has TRBV2 and TRBJ2-1, with 7 positions matching TRBD2. Germline V CDR1 and CDR2: SNHLY, FYNNEI. V lost 3 bases and J lost 4; bases outside the gene matches: 6. The CDR3 contains 15 residues. CDR3 amino acids: CASSDPGGEYNEQFF. As DNA, the CDR3 is TGTGCCAGCAGTGACCCGGGAGGAGAGTACAATGAGCAGTTCTTC. Based on the CDR3 plus reference TRBV2 and TRBJ2-1, the full variable domain is EPEVTQTPSHQVTQMGQEVILRCVPISNHLYFYWYRQILGQKVEFLVSFYNNEISEKSEIFDDQFSVERPDGSNFTLKIRSTKLEDSAMYFCASSDPGGEYNEQFFGPGTRLTVL.

This clonotype was seen more than once but under ten times. This chain joins TRBV11-2 and TRBJ2-2, with 14 bases aligning to TRBD2. V gave up 6 bases and J gave up 6 bases; unmatched junction bases: 12. The V gene's germline CDR1 is SGHAT and CDR2 FQNNGV. This CDR3 comprises 18 residues. The CDR3 DNA reads TGTGCCAGCAGGGGACTAGCGGGAGCAGGGTATGGGCCCGGGGAGCTGTTTTTT. Translation gives CASRGLAGAGYGPGELFF.

This rearrangement joins TRBV6-1 to TRBJ2-5, with D perhaps TRBD1 or TRBD2 (5 bases each). The germline CDR1 and CDR2 sequences are MNHNS and SASEGT. Deletions cut 7 bases from V and 6 bases from J, with 15 bases between. The CDR3 has 13 residues. The CDR3 nucleotides read TGTGCCAGCATCTCACCTGAGGGGAAGACCCAGTACTTC. Amino acid sequence: CASISPEGKTQYF.

This chain joins TRBV6-1 and TRBJ1-1; 8 bases match TRBD1. The CDR3 has 15 residues. V dropped 10 bases and J dropped 3; count of bases not matched to a gene: 13. The germline V gene encodes CDR1 MNHNS and CDR2 SASEGT. The CDR3 is CAIKTGALGDTEAFF. CDR3 DNA: TGTGCCATCAAGACAGGGGCCCTTGGGGACACTGAAGCTTTCTTT.

With regard to this clonotype: The junction and the germline gene differ at one end; a read error may be behind it. The chain couples TRBV28 to TRBJ1-1; D not certain. This CDR3 region has 15 residues. Germline V gene lookup returns CDR1 MDHEN and CDR2 SYDVKM. The CDR3: CANSFIPKGGTEAFF. The CDR3 DNA is TGTGCCAACAGTTTTATCCCAAAAGGAGGCACTGAAGCTTTCTTT. Full variable domain (remainder filled in from reference TRBV28 and TRBJ1-1): DVKVTQSSRYLVKRTGEKVFLECVQDMDHENMFWYRQDPGLGLRLIYFSYDVKMKEKGDIPEGYSVSREKKERFSLILESASTNQTSMYLCANSFIPKGGTEAFFGQGTRLTVV.

This chain uses TRBV2 with TRBJ1-5, with 9 bases lining up with TRBD1. With 7 bases clipped from V and 9 bases from J, the junction kept 13 bases outside the gene matches. The V gene's germline CDR1 is SNHLY and CDR2 FYNNEI. This CDR3 spans 15 amino acids. CDR3 region: CASKSGTGLEWPQHF. DNA for the CDR3: TGTGCCAGCAAGTCCGGGACAGGGCTTGAGTGGCCCCAGCATTTT.

This clonotype was detected a few times. The V and J genes are TRBV20-1 and TRBJ1-6, with D possibly matching TRBD1 (5 bases). Per germline, CDR1 DFQATT and CDR2 SNEGSKA (reference sequence). The CDR3 loop spans 15 amino acids. V lost 3 bases and J lost 8, with 17 bases in between. In DNA form, the CDR3 reads TGCAGTGCTAGGGGGGACCCAAGGGGCGATTCACCCCTCCACTTT. Translation gives CSARGDPRGDSPLHF.